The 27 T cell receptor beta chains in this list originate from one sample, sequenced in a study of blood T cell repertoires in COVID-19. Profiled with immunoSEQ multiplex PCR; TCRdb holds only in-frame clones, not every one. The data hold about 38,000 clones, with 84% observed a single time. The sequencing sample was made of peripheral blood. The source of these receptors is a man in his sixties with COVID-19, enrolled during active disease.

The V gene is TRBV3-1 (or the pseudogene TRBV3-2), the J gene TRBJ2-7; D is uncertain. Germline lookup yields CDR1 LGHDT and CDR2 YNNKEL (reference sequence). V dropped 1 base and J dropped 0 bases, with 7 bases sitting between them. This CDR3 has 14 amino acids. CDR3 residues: CASSQVPSSYEQYF. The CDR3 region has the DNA TGTGCCAGCAGCCAAGTGCCGAGCTCCTACGAGCAGTACTTC.

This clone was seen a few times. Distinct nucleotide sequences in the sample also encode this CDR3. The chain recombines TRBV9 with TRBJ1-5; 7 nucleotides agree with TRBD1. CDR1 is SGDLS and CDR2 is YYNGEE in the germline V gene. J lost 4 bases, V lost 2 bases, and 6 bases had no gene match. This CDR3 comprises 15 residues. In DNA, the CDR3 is TGTGCCAGCAGCGTCACAGGGGCCGGAAATCAGCCCCAGCATTTT. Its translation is CASSVTGAGNQPQHF. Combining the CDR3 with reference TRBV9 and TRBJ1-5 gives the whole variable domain DSGVTQTPKHLITATGQRVTLRCSPRSGDLSVYWYQQSLDQGLQFLIQYYNGEERAKGNILERFSAQQFPDLHSELNLSSLELGDSALYFCASSVTGAGNQPQHFGDGTRLSIL.

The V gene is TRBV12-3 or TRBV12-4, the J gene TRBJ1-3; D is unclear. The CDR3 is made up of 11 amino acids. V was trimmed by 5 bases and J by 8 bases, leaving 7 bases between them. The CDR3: CASSSWHTIYF. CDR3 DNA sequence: TGTGCCAGCAGTAGTTGGCACACCATATATTTT.

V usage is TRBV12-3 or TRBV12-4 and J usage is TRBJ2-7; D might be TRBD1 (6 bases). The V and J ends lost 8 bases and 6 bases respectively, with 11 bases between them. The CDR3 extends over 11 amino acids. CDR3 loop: CASSRGSEQYF. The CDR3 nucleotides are TGTGCCAGCTCCAGGGGAAGCGAGCAGTACTTC.

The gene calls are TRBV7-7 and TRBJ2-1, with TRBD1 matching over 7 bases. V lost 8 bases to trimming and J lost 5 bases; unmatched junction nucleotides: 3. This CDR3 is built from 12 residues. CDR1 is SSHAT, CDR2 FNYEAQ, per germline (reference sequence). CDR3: CASGTDNNEQFF. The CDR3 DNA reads TGTGCCAGCGGGACAGACAACAATGAGCAGTTCTTC. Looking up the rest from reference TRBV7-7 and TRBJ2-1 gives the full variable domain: GAGVSQSPRYKVTKRGQDVTLRCDPISSHATLYWYQQALGQGPEFLTYFNYEAQPDKSGLPSDRFSAERPEGSISTLTIQRTEQRDSAMYRCASGTDNNEQFFGPGTRLTVL.

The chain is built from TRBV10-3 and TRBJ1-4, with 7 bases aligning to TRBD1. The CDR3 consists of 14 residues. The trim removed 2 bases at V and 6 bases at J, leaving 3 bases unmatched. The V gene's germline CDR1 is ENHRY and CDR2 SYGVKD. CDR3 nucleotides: TGTGCCATCAGTGAGGTGGGGACAGATGAAAAACTGTTTTTT. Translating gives CAISEVGTDEKLFF.

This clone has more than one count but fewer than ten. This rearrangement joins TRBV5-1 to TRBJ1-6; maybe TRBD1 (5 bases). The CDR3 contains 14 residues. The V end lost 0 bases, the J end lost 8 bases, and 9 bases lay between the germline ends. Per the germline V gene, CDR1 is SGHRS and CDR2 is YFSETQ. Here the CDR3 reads CASSLDTGDSPLHF. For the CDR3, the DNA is TGCGCCAGCAGCTTGGATACAGGAGATTCACCCCTCCACTTT.

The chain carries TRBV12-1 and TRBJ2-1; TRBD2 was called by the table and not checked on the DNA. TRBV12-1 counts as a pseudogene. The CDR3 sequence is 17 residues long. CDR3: CASSYVAGGPSYNEQFF. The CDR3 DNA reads TGTGCCAGCAGCTACGTAGCGGGAGGGCCTTCCTACAATGAGCAGTTCTTC.

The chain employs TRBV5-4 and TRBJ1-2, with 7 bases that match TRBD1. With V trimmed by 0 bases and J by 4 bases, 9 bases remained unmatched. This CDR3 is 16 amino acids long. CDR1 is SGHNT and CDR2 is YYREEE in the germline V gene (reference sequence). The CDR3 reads CASSLGGGAAGYGYTF. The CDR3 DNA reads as TGTGCCAGCAGCTTGGGAGGGGGCGCCGCTGGCTATGGCTACACCTTC.

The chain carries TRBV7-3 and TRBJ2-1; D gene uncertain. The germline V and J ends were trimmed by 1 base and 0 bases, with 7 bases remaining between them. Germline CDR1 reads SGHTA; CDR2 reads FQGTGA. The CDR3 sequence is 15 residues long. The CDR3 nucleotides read TGTGCCAGCAGCTTAAGCGGAACCTCCTACAATGAGCAGTTCTTC. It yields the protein CASSLSGTSYNEQFF.

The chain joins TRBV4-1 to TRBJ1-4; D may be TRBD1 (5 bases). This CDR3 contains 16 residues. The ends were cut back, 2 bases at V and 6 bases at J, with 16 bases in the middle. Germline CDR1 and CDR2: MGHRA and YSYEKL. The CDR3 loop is CASSQIGLGGYEKLFF. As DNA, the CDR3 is TGCGCCAGCAGCCAAATCGGGCTTGGGGGGTATGAAAAACTGTTTTTT.

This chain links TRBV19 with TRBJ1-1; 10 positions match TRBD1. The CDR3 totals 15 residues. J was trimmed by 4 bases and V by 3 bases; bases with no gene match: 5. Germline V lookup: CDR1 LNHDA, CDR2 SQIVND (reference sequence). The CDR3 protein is CASSIGTGVSTEAFF. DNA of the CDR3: TGTGCCAGTAGTATCGGGACAGGGGTTTCCACTGAAGCTTTCTTT.

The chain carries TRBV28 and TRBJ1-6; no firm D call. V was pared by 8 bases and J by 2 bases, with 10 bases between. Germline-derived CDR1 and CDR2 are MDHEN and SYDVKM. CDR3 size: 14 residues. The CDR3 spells CASAREPYNSPLHF. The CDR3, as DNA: TGTGCCAGCGCCCGGGAGCCCTATAATTCACCCCTCCACTTT.

CDR3 protein: CASSSPQGWNTEAFF. The CDR3 nucleotides are TGTGCCAGCAGCTCTCCTCAGGGGTGGAATACTGAAGCTTTCTTT. This chain uses TRBV6-6 with TRBJ1-1; a weak D match, TRBD1 (6 bases). This CDR3 is built from 15 residues. Germline V gene sequence: CDR1 MNHNY, CDR2 SVGAGI (reference sequence). V lost 6 bases and J 5 bases, leaving 19 bases between the germline ends.

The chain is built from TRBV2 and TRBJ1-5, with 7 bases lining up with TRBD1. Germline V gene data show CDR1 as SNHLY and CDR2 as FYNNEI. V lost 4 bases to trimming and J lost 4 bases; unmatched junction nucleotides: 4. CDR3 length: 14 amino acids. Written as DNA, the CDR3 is TGTGCCAGCAGTGGACAGGGCGCAAATCAGCCCCAGCATTTT. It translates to CASSGQGANQPQHF.

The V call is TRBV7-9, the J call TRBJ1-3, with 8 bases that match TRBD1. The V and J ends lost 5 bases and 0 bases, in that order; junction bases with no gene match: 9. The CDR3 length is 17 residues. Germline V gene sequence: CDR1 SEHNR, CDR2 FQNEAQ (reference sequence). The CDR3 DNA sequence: TGTGCCAGCAGCACCGGACAGGGTAGTTTCTCTGGAAACACCATATATTTT. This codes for CASSTGQGSFSGNTIYF.

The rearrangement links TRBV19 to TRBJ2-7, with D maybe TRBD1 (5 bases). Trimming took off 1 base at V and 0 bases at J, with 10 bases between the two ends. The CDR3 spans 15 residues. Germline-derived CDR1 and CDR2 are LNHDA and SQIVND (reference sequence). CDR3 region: CASSIGRVSSYEQYF. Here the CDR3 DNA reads TGTGCCAGTAGTATAGGCAGGGTTAGCTCCTACGAGCAGTACTTC. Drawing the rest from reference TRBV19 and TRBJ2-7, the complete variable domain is DGGITQSPKYLFRKEGQNVTLSCEQNLNHDAMYWYRQDPGQGLRLIYYSQIVNDFQKGDIAEGYSVSREKKESFPLTVTSAQKNPTAFYLCASSIGRVSSYEQYFGPGTRLTVT.

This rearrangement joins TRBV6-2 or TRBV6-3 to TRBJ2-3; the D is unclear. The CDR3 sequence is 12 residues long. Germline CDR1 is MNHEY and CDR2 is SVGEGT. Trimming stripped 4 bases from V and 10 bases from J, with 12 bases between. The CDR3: CASSSGPVAQYF. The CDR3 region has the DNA TGTGCCAGCAGTTCGGGTCCCGTCGCGCAGTATTTT.

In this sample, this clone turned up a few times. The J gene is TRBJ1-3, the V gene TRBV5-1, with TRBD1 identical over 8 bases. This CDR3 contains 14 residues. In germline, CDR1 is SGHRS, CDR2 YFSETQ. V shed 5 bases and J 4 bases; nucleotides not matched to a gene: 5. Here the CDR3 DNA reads TGCGCCAGCAGTCGGGACAGGACCGGAAACACCATATATTTT. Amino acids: CASSRDRTGNTIYF.

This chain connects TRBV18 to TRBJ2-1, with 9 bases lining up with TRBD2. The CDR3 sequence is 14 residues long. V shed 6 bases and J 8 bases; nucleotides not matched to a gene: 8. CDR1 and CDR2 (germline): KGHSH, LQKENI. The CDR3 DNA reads TGTGCCAGCTCTGGACTAGCGAGAGAAGATGAGCAGTTCTTC. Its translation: CASSGLAREDEQFF.

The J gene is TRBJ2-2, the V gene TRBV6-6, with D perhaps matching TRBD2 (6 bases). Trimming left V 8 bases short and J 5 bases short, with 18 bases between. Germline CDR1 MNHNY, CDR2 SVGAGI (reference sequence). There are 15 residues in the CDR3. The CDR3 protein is CASRVRGAGTGELFF. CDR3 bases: TGTGCCAGCCGGGTCCGCGGGGCGGGTACCGGGGAGCTGTTTTTT.

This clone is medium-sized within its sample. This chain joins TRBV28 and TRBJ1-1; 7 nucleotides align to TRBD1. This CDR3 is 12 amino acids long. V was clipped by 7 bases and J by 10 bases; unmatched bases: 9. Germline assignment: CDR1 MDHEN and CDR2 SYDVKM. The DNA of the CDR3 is TGTGCCAGCAAGCCGACAGGGCGAGCAGCTTTCTTT. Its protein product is CASKPTGRAAFF.

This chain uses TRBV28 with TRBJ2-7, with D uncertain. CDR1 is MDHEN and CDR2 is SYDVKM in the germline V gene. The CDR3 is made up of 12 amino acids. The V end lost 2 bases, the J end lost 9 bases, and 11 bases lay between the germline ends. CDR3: CASSLKGSGQYF. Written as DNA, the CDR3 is TGTGCCAGCAGTTTAAAAGGTTCGGGGCAGTACTTC.

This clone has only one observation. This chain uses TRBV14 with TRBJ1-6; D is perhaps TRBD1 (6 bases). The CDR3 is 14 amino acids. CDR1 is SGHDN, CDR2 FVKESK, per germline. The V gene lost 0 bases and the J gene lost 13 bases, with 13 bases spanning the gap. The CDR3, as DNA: TGTGCCAGCAGCCAAGAAAGCAGGGGTGCGCCCCTCCACTTT. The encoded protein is CASSQESRGAPLHF. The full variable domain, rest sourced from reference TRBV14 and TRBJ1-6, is EAGVTQFPSHSVIEKGQTVTLRCDPISGHDNLYWYRRVMGKEIKFLLHFVKESKQDESGMPNNRFLAERTGGTYSTLKVQPAELEDSGVYFCASSQESRGAPLHFGNGTRLTVT.

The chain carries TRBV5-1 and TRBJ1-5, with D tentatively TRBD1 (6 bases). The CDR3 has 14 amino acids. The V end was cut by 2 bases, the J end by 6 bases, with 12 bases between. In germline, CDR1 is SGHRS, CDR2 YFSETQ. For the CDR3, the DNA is TGCGCCAGCAGCTTCCCGGACAGCCGTCAGCCCCAGCATTTT. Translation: CASSFPDSRQPQHF. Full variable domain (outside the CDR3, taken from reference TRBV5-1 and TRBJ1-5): KAGVTQTPRYLIKTRGQQVTLSCSPISGHRSVSWYQQTPGQGLQFLFEYFSETQRNKGNFPGRFSGRQFSNSRSEMNVSTLELGDSALYLCASSFPDSRQPQHFGDGTRLSIL.

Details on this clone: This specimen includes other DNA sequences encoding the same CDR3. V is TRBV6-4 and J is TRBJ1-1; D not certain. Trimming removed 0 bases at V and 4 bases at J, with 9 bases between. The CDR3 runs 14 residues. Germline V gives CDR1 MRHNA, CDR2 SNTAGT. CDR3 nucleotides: TGTGCCAGCAGTGACTCTTCCCGGGGCACTGAAGCTTTCTTT. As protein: CASSDSSRGTEAFF.

The CDR3 protein is CASSHGGLAVYEQYF. The CDR3 bases are TGTGCCAGCAGCCACGGTGGGCTAGCGGTCTACGAGCAGTACTTC. J is TRBJ2-7 and V is TRBV3-1 (or the pseudogene TRBV3-2); 7 bases are shared with TRBD2. This CDR3 has 15 amino acids. J lost 3 bases, V lost 3 bases, and 8 bases had no gene match. Germline V CDR1 and CDR2: LGHDT, YNNKEL (reference sequence).